This TCR beta chain was captured by sequencing in a study of response to subunit inactivated influenza vaccine. CDR3 length: 17 residues. Trimming took 3 bases from V and 0 from J; bases not matched to a gene: 8. Germline V gene sequence: CDR1 MDHEN, CDR2 SYDVKM. The study, taken as a whole, reports: That few new T cells are recruited by each seasonal influenza vaccination was the authors' suggestion.

A single record per CDR3 protein comes from TCRdb applying MiXCR to the RT-PCR reads. The repertoire holds roughly 650,000 distinct CDR3 sequences, around 15% seen once, with 7.5% to 9% in the top ten. This clonotype was counted only a few times. The antigen is unknown. This chain connects TRBV28 to TRBJ1-5, with 7 bases fitting TRBD1. The sample consisted of PBMCs from blood, taken approximately 15 days before vaccination. The sequence came from a man aged 50 to 59 who received an inactivated influenza vaccine. As DNA, the CDR3 is TGTGCCAGCAGTTTTTCAGGGGGGCTATATAGCAATCAGCCCCAGCATTTT. This codes for CASSFSGGLYSNQPQHF.